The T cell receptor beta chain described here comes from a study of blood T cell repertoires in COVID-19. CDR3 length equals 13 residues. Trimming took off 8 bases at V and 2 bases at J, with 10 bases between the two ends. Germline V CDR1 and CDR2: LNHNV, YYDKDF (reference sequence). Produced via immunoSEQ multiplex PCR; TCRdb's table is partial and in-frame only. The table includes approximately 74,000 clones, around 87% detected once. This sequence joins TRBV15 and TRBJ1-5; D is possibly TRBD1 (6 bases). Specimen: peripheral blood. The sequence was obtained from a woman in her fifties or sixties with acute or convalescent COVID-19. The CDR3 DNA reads TGTGCCACCGGGGGCGCAGGCAATCAGCCCCAGCATTTT. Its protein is CATGGAGNQPQHF.